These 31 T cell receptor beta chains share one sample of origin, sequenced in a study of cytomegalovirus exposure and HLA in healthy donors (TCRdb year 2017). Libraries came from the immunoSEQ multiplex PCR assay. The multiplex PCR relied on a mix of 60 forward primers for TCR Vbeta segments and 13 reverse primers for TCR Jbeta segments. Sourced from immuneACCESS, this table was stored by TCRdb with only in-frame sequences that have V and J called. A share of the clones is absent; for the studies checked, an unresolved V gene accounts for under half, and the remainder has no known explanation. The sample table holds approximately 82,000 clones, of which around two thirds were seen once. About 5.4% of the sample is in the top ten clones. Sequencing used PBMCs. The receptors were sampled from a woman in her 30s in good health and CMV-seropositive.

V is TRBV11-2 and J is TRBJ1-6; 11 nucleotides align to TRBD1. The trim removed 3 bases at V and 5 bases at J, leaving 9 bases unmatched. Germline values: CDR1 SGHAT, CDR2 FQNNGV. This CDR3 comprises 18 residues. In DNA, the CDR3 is TGTGCCAGCAGCTTCATACCCGGGACAGGGGGAAATAATTCACCCCTCCACTTT. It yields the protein CASSFIPGTGGNNSPLHF.

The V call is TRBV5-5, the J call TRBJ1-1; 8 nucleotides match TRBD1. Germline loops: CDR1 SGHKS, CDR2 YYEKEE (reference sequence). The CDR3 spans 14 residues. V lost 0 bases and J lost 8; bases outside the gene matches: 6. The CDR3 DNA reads TGTGCCAGCAGCTTGGATTGGGACAGGCCGGAAGCTTTCTTT. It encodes CASSLDWDRPEAFF.

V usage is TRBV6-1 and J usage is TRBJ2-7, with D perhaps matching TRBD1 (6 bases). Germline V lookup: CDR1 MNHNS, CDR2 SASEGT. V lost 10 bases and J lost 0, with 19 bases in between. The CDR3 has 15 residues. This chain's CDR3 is CATHVGAGSSYEQYF. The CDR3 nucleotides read TGTGCCACCCATGTGGGGGCAGGGAGCTCCTACGAGCAGTACTTC.

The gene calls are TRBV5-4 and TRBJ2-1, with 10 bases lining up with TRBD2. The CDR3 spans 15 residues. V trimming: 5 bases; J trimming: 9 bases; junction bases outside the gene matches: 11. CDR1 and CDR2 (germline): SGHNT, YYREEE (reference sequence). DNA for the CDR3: TGTGCCAGCAGTTTCCCACAGCGGGGGGGCTTTGAGCAGTTCTTC. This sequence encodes CASSFPQRGGFEQFF.

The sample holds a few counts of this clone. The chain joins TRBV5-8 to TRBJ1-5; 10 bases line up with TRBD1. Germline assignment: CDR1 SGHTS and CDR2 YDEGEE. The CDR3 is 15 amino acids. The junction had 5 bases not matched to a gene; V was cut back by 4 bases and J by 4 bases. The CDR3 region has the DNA TGTGCCAGCAGCCAGGGACAGGGGCCTAATCAGCCCCAGCATTTT. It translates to CASSQGQGPNQPQHF.

The DNA of the CDR3 is TGTGCCAGCTCTAGGACAGGCGGACCCTACGAGCAGTACTTC. This sequence encodes CASSRTGGPYEQYF. V usage is TRBV18 and J usage is TRBJ2-7; 7 bases line up with TRBD1. CDR1 is KGHSH and CDR2 is LQKENI in the germline V gene. V lost 6 bases, J lost 2 bases, and 7 bases stayed unmatched. The CDR3 has 14 amino acids.

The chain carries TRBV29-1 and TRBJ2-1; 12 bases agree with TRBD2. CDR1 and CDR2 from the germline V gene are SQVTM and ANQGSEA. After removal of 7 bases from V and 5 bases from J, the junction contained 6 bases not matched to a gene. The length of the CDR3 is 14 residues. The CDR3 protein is CSAFRLAGDNEQFF. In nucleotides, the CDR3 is TGCAGCGCCTTCCGACTAGCGGGGGACAATGAGCAGTTCTTC.

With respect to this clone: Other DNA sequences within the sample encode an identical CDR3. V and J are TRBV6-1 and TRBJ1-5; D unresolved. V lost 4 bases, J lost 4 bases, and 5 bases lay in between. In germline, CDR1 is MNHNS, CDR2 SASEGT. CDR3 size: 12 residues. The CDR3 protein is CASSVLNQPQHF. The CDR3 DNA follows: TGTGCCAGCAGTGTATTGAATCAGCCCCAGCATTTT.

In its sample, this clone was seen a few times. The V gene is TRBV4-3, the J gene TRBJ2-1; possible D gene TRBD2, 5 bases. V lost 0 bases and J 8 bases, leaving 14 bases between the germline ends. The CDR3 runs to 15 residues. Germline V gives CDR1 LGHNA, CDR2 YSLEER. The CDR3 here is CASSQEALAIDEQFF. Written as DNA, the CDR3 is TGCGCCAGCAGCCAAGAGGCTCTAGCCATCGATGAGCAGTTCTTC.

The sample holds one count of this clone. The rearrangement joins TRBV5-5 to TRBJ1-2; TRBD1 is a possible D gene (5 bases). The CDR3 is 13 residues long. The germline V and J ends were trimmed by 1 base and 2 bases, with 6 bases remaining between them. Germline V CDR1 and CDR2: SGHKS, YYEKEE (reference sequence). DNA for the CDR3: TGTGCCAGCAGCTTGTCAGGGAACTATGGCTACACCTTC. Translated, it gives CASSLSGNYGYTF.

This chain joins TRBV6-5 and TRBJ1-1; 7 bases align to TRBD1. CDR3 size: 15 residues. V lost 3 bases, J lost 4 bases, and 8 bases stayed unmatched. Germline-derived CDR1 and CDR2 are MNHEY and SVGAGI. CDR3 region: CASSYSDRTGTEAFF. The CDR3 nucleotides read TGTGCCAGCAGTTATTCGGACAGGACGGGCACTGAAGCTTTCTTT.

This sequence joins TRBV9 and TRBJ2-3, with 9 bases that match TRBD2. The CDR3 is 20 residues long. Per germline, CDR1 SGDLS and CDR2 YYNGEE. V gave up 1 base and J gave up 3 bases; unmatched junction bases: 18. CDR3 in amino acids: CASSVTGGSRGGLRTDTQYF. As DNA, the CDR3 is TGTGCCAGCAGCGTAACGGGAGGGTCGCGGGGGGGCCTACGTACAGATACGCAGTATTTT.

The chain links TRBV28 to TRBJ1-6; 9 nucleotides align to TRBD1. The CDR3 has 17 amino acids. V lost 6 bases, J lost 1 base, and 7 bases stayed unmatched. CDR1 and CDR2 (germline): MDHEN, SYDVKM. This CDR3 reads CASRPPGQGSYNSPLHF. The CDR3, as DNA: TGTGCCAGCAGGCCCCCGGGACAGGGTTCCTATAATTCACCCCTCCACTTT.

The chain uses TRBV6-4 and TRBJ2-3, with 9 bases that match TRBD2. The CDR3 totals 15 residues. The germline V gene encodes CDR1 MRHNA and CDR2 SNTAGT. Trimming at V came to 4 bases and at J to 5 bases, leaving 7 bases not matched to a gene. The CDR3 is CASSASGGPLDTQYF. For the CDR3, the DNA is TGTGCCAGCAGTGCCAGCGGGGGGCCCCTAGATACGCAGTATTTT.

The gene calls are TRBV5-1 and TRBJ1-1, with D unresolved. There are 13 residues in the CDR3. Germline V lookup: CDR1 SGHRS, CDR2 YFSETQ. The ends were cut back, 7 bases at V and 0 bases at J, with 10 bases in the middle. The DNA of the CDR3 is TGCGCCAGCGGCATTGGCATGAACACTGAAGCTTTCTTT. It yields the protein CASGIGMNTEAFF.

CDR3 sequence reads: CASSQYSGANTGELFF. CDR3 in DNA: TGCGCCAGCAGCCAGTATAGCGGGGCGAACACCGGGGAGCTGTTTTTT. V is TRBV5-1 and J is TRBJ2-2; the match to TRBD2 covers 8 bases. After removal of 4 bases from V and 0 bases from J, the junction contained 5 bases not matched to a gene. The CDR3 loop spans 16 amino acids. Germline V gene lookup returns CDR1 SGHRS and CDR2 YFSETQ.

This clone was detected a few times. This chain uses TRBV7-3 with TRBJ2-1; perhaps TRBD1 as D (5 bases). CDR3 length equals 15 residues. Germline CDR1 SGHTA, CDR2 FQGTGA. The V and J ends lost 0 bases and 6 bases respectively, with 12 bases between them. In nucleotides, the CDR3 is TGTGCCAGCAGCTTAACGCAGGGTTCGGGCAATGAGCAGTTCTTC. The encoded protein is CASSLTQGSGNEQFF.

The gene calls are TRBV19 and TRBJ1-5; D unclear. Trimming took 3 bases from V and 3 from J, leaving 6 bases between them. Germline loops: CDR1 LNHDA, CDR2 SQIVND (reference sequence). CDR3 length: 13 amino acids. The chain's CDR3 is CASSIQVNQPQHF. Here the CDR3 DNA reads TGTGCCAGTAGTATCCAGGTCAATCAGCCCCAGCATTTT.

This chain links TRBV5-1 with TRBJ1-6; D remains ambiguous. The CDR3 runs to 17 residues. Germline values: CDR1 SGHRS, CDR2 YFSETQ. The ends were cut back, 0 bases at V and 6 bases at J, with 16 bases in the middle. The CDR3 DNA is TGCGCCAGCAGCTTGGTGACGGGGAGTGTGGGTAATTCACCCCTCCACTTT. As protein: CASSLVTGSVGNSPLHF. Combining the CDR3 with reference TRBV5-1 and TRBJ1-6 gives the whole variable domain KAGVTQTPRYLIKTRGQQVTLSCSPISGHRSVSWYQQTPGQGLQFLFEYFSETQRNKGNFPGRFSGRQFSNSRSEMNVSTLELGDSALYLCASSLVTGSVGNSPLHFGNGTRLTVT.

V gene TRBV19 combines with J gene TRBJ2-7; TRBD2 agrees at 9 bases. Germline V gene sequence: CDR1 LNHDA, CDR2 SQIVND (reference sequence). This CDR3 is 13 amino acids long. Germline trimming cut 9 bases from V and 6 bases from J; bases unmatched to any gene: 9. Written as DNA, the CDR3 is TGTGCCAGCAGTCCCGGCGGGGGGGGCGAGCAGTACTTC. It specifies CASSPGGGGEQYF.

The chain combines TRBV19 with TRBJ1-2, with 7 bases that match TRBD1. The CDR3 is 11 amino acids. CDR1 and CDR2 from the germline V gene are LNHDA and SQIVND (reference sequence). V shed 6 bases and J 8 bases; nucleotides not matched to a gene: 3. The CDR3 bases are TGTGCCAGTAGACAGGGGATCGGCTACACCTTC. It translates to CASRQGIGYTF.

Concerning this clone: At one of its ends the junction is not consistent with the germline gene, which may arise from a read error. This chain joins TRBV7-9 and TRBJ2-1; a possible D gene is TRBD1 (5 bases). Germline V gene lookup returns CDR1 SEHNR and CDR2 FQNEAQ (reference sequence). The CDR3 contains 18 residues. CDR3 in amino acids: CSSSSAQGRMGPSNEQFF. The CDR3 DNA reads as TGTTCCAGCAGCTCAGCCCAGGGCAGAATGGGGCCCAGCAATGAGCAGTTCTTC.

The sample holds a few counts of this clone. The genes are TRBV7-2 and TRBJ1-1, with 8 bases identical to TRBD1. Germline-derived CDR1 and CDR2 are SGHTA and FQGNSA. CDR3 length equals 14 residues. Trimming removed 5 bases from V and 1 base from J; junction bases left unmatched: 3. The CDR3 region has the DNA TGTGCCAGCAGCCGGACAGGGAGGAACACTGAAGCTTTCTTT. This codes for CASSRTGRNTEAFF.

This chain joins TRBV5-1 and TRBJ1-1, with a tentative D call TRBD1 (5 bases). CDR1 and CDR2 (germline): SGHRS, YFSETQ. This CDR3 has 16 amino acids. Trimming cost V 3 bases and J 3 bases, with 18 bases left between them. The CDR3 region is CASSSGLDRYYTEAFF. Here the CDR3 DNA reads TGCGCCAGCAGCTCGGGACTAGACAGATACTACACTGAAGCTTTCTTT.

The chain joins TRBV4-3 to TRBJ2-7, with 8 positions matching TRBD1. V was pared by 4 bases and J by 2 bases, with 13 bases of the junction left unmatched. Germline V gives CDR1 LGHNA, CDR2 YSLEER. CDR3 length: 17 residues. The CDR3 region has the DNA TGCGCCAGCAGCCTGATGCTGGCCGGGACAGGCGCCTACGAGCAGTACTTC. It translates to CASSLMLAGTGAYEQYF.

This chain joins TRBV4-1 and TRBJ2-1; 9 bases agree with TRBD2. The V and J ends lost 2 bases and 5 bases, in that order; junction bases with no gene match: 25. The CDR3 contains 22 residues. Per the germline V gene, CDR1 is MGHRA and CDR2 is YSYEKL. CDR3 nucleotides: TGCGCCAGCAGCCAATTTGGGGGTGGTTGGGCGGGGGGGCTGCAGTTGGACAATGAGCAGTTCTTC. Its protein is CASSQFGGGWAGGLQLDNEQFF.

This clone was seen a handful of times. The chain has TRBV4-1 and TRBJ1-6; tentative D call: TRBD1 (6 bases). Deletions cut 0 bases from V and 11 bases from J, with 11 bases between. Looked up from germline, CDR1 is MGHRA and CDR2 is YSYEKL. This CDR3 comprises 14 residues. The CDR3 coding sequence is TGCGCCAGCAGCCAAGACAGGGGCCTTGCACCCCTCCACTTT. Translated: CASSQDRGLAPLHF.

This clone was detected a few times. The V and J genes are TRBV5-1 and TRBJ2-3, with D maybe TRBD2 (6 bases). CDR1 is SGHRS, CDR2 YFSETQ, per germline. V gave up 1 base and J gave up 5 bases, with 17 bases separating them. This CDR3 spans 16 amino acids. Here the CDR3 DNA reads TGCGCCAGCAGCTTGACCGTTGGCGGGGCCGGAGATACGCAGTATTTT. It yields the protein CASSLTVGGAGDTQYF. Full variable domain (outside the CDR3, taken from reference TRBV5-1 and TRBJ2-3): KAGVTQTPRYLIKTRGQQVTLSCSPISGHRSVSWYQQTPGQGLQFLFEYFSETQRNKGNFPGRFSGRQFSNSRSEMNVSTLELGDSALYLCASSLTVGGAGDTQYFGPGTRLTVL.

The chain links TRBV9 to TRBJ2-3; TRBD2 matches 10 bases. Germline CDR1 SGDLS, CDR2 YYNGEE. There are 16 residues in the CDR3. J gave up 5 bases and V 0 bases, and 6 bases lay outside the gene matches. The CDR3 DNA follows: TGTGCCAGCAGCGTAGCTGGGAGCGGGGGGGGAGATACGCAGTATTTT. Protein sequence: CASSVAGSGGGDTQYF.

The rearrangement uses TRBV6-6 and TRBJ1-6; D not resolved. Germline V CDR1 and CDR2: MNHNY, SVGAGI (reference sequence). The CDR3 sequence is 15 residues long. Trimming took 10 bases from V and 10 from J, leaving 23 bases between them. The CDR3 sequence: CATQALSMGDSPLHF. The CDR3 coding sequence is TGTGCCACCCAGGCTTTATCTATGGGAGACTCACCCCTCCACTTT.

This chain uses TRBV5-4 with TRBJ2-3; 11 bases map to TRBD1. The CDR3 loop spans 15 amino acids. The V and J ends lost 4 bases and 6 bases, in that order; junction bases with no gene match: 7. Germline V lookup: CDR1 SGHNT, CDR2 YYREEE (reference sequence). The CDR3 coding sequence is TGTGCCAGCAGCGCGCGGGACAGGGGGGCGGATACGCAGTATTTT. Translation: CASSARDRGADTQYF.